This TCR beta chain emerged from a study of shared clonotypes between healthy human individuals. The wider study: The study used three CD4 naive, three CD4 memory, two CD8 naive and one CD8 memory plate per donor. Points from the study as a whole: Shared clonotypes across all four donors exceeded non-shared ones in generation probability.

Regarding this clone: Its specificity is unknown. Other DNA sequences in this specimen translate into the identical CDR3.

The germline V and J ends were trimmed by 3 bases and 7 bases, with 3 bases remaining between them. Germline CDR1 and CDR2: MNHNY and SVGAGI (reference sequence). This CDR3 region has 11 residues. Each subset's genomic DNA was shared equally among a number of immunoSEQ plates. Using immunoSEQ multiplex PCR, the repertoire was profiled, and TCRdb retains in-frame clones only, with some absent. The sample lists a few million clones, around 90% occurring once. Material for sequencing was naive CD4+ T cells sorted from blood. The subset is: CD45RA+ positively selected. The chain couples TRBV6-6 to TRBJ2-2; no clear D gene. This receptor was obtained from a man aged 18-30 years in good health. DNA of the CDR3: TGTGCCAGCAGTTATGGCGGGGAGCTGTTTTTT. Translating it yields CASSYGGELFF.